The TCR beta chain described here comes from a study of response to subunit inactivated influenza vaccine. TCRdb called the RT-PCR reads again in MiXCR, with one record for every CDR3 protein. The sample lists approximately 530,000 distinct CDR3 sequences, 10% to 15% occurring once. Study-wide results and limits: Authors suggested each seasonal flu vaccination may recruit only limited numbers of new T cells.

The V gene's germline CDR1 is SNHLY and CDR2 FYNNEI. The CDR3 totals 14 residues. V dropped 6 bases and J dropped 5; count of bases not matched to a gene: 9. Concerning this clonotype itself: Its antigen is unidentified.

Sequenced material: PBMCs from blood, taken more than 35 days after vaccination. This chain connects TRBV2 to TRBJ2-5; TRBD2 aligns across 7 bases. The receptor's source is a man aged 50-60 years who received an inactivated influenza vaccine. In nucleotides, the CDR3 is TGTGCCAGCAGCACCCCGGGGGGTCCCGAGACCCAGTACTTC. Amino acid sequence: CASSTPGGPETQYF.